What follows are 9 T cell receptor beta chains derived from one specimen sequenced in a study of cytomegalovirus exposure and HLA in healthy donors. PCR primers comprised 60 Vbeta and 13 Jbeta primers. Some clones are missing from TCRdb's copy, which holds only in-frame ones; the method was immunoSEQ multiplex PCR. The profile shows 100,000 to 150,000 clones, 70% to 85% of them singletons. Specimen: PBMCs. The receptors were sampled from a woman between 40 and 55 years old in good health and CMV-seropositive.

CDR3 in amino acids: CASSLKPDRAWYGYTF. The DNA of the CDR3 is TGTGCCAGCAGCCTTAAACCCGACAGGGCCTGGTATGGCTACACCTTC. This chain uses TRBV5-4 with TRBJ1-2; 7 nucleotides match TRBD1. CDR1 and CDR2 (germline): SGHNT, YYREEE (reference sequence). The CDR3 is 16 amino acids. V shed 4 bases, J shed 5 bases, and the junction held 14 bases outside the gene matches.

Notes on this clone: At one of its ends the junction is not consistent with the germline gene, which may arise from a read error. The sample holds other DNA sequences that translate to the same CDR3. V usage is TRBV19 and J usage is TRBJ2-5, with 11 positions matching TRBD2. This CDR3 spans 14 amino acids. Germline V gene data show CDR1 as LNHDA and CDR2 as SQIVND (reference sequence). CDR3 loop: CASSIAGGGETQYF. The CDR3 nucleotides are TGTGCCAGTAGCATAGCGGGAGGGGGGGAGACCCAGTACTTC.

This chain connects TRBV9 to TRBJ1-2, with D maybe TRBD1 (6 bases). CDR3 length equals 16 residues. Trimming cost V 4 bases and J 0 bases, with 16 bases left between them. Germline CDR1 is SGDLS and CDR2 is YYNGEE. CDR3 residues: CASSPSGQTPNYGYTF. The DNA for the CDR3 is TGTGCCAGCAGCCCGTCCGGACAGACTCCTAACTATGGCTACACCTTC.

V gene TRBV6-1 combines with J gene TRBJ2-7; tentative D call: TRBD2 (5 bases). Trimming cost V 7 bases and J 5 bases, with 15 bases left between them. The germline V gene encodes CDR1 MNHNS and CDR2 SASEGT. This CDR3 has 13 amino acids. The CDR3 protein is CASTLRAKNEQYF. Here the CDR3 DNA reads TGTGCCAGCACCCTGAGGGCCAAGAACGAGCAGTACTTC.

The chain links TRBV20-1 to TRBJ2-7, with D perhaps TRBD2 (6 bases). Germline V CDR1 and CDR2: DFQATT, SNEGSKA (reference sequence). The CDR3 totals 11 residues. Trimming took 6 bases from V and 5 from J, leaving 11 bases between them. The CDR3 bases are TGCAGTGCAACTAGCAGGGACGAGCAGTACTTC. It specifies CSATSRDEQYF.

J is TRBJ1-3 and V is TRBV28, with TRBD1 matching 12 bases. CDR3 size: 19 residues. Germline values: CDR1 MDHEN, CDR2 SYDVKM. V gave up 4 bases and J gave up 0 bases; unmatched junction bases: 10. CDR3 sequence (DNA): TGTGCCAGCAGTTCAAACCCCGGGACAGGGGGCCTCTCTGGAAACACCATATATTTT. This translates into CASSSNPGTGGLSGNTIYF.

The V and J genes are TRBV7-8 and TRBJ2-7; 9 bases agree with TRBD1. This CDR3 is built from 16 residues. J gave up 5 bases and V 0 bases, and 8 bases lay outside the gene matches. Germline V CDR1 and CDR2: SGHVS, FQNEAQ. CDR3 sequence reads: CASSLASSGTGHEQYF. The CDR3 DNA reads TGTGCCAGCAGCTTAGCTTCGTCCGGGACAGGGCACGAGCAGTACTTC. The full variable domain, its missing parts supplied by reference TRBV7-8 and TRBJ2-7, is GAGVSQSPRYKVAKRGQDVALRCDPISGHVSLFWYQQALGQGPEFLTYFQNEAQLDKSGLPSDRFFAERPEGSVSTLKIQRTQQEDSAVYLCASSLASSGTGHEQYFGPGTRLTVT.

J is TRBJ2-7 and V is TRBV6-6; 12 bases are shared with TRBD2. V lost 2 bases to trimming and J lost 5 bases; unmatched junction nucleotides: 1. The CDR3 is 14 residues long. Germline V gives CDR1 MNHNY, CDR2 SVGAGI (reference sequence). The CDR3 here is CASSYPSGRDEQYF. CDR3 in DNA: TGTGCCAGCAGTTACCCTAGCGGGAGGGACGAGCAGTACTTC.

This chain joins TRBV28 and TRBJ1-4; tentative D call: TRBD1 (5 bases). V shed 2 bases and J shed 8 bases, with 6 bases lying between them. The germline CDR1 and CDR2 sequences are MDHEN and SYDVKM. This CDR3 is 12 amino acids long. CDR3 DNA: TGTGCCAGCAGTTTAAGGGGCGAAAAACTGTTTTTT. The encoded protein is CASSLRGEKLFF.